The clone carrying this T cell receptor beta chain was seen many times. Its target is not known. All donors qualified as healthy HIV-negative adults and had experienced no recent acute infections or vaccinations. It was into CD45RA+ naive and CD45RA-negative memory subsets that the CD4+ cells were split. The entry originates in a study of shared clonotypes between healthy human individuals. Study-wide background: Those who served as donors were a couple of women and three men between the ages of 18 and 49. Study-wide points: Tissue TCR repertoires likely differ from these blood-only repertoires.

The table came from immunoSEQ multiplex PCR; TCRdb's copy has only in-frame clones and leaves some out. The sample carries roughly 680,000 clones, over 55% recorded once. The length of the CDR3 is 15 residues. V shed 2 bases and J 10 bases; nucleotides not matched to a gene: 9. Looked up from germline, CDR1 is SGHRS and CDR2 is YFSETQ. The V gene is TRBV5-1, the J gene TRBJ2-1; 10 bases map to TRBD2. This clonotype was sampled from a woman in her 30s in good health. The sequenced material came from memory CD4+ T cells sorted from blood. Subset in this sample: CD45RA-negative fraction. CDR3 amino acids: CASSLQAGGRGEQFF. In DNA form, the CDR3 reads TGCGCCAGCAGCTTACAAGCGGGAGGGCGAGGAGAGCAGTTCTTC.